Listed below are T cell receptor beta chains from one sample, sequenced in a study of T-cell memory formation after mild COVID-19. TCRdb processed the 5' RACE reads anew with MiXCR; each CDR3 protein has one entry. The sample carries 250,000 to 350,000 distinct CDR3 sequences, 15% to 20% recorded once. Specimen: PBMCs or a T cell subset sorted from them (not recorded which). Receptors were obtained from a man aged 18 to 29 who had mild COVID-19 (a few samples of this study predate the infection). Cell type and time point are not known. The CDR3 runs from the conserved cysteine through the conserved F or W. D genes are given only for firm matches. Size tells how often a clone was seen (once, few, many) or the class of an expanded clone, and some rows leave it out.

clone_size: .; d_call: .; j_call: TRBJ2-3; v_call: TRBV7-4; cdr3_aa: CASSLDGRGPTDTQYF; cdr3_nt: TGTGCCAGCAGCTTAGATGGGCGGGGGCCCACAGATACGCAGTATTTT
clone_size: .; d_call: TRBD2; j_call: TRBJ2-1; v_call: TRBV5-5; cdr3_aa: CASSQGLAVANEQFF; cdr3_nt: TGTGCCAGCAGCCAGGGACTAGCGGTCGCTAATGAGCAGTTCTTC
clone_size: .; d_call: .; j_call: TRBJ1-3; v_call: TRBV7-8; cdr3_aa: CAGGPGPSGNTIYF; cdr3_nt: TGTGCCGGTGGACCGGGTCCCTCTGGAAACACCATATATTTT
clone_size: few; d_call: .; j_call: TRBJ1-6; v_call: TRBV2; cdr3_aa: CASTGGPINNSPLHF; cdr3_nt: TGTGCCAGCACCGGGGGCCCTATCAATAATTCACCCCTCCACTTT
clone_size: few; d_call: TRBD1; j_call: TRBJ1-1; v_call: TRBV23-1; cdr3_aa: CASSPQGRTLNTEAFF; cdr3_nt: TGCGCCAGCAGTCCACAGGGGCGTACCTTGAACACTGAAGCTTTCTTT
clone_size: few; d_call: .; j_call: TRBJ1-1; v_call: TRBV11-2; cdr3_aa: CASSLGPRTGEAFF; cdr3_nt: TGTGCCAGCAGCTTAGGACCTCGAACTGGTGAAGCTTTCTTT
clone_size: many; d_call: .; j_call: TRBJ1-5; v_call: TRBV12-3/TRBV12-4; cdr3_aa: CASSFWGGDQPQHF; cdr3_nt: TGTGCCAGCAGTTTTTGGGGAGGCGATCAGCCCCAGCATTTT
clone_size: few; d_call: .; j_call: TRBJ1-6; v_call: TRBV4-3; cdr3_aa: CASSQDNSAIFHSSYNSPLHF; cdr3_nt: TGCGCCAGCAGCCAAGATAATAGTGCCATCTTTCATTCCTCCTATAATTCACCCCTCCACTTT
clone_size: .; d_call: .; j_call: TRBJ1-6; v_call: TRBV28; cdr3_aa: CASSLAISPLHF; cdr3_nt: TGTGCCAGCAGTCTCGCTATTTCACCCCTCCACTTT
clone_size: few; d_call: TRBD1; j_call: TRBJ2-1; v_call: TRBV7-9; cdr3_aa: CASSLVRGQGYTRSYNEQFF; cdr3_nt: TGTGCCAGCAGCTTAGTCAGGGGGCAAGGGTACACTAGGTCATACAATGAGCAGTTCTTC
clone_size: few; d_call: TRBD2; j_call: TRBJ2-2; v_call: TRBV12-3/TRBV12-4; cdr3_aa: CASRTSGSNTGELFF; cdr3_nt: TGTGCCAGCAGGACTAGCGGCTCGAACACCGGGGAGCTGTTTTTT
clone_size: few; d_call: TRBD1; j_call: TRBJ2-7; v_call: TRBV9; cdr3_aa: CASSGPGQRSYEQYF; cdr3_nt: TGTGCCAGCAGCGGACCGGGACAGAGATCCTACGAGCAGTACTTC
clone_size: .; d_call: .; j_call: TRBJ1-6; v_call: TRBV5-8; cdr3_aa: CASSLRGLNSPLHF; cdr3_nt: TGTGCCAGCAGCTTGAGAGGCCTGAATTCACCCCTCCACTTT
clone_size: few; d_call: .; j_call: TRBJ1-4; v_call: TRBV4-2; cdr3_aa: CASSQNTEKLFF; cdr3_nt: TGTGCCAGCAGCCAAAACACGGAAAAACTGTTTTTT
clone_size: .; d_call: .; j_call: TRBJ1-4; v_call: TRBV7-2; cdr3_aa: CASSLAPTAEKLFF; cdr3_nt: TGTGCCAGCAGCTTAGCCCCGACCGCAGAAAAACTGTTTTTT
clone_size: few; d_call: .; j_call: TRBJ2-2; v_call: TRBV12-5; cdr3_aa: CASGLGGGNTGELFF; cdr3_nt: TGTGCTAGTGGTTTGGGCGGCGGAAACACCGGGGAGCTGTTTTTT
clone_size: many; d_call: TRBD2; j_call: TRBJ2-5; v_call: TRBV29-1; cdr3_aa: CSAGGEETQYF; cdr3_nt: TGCAGCGCGGGGGGGGAAGAGACCCAGTACTTC
clone_size: .; d_call: .; j_call: TRBJ1-2; v_call: TRBV6-2/TRBV6-3; cdr3_aa: CASSSDRAGYGYTF; cdr3_nt: TGTGCCAGCAGTTCGGACCGGGCCGGCTATGGCTACACCTTC
clone_size: many; d_call: TRBD2; j_call: TRBJ2-3; v_call: TRBV4-3; cdr3_aa: CASSGRLAGDGTDTQYF; cdr3_nt: TGCGCCAGCAGCGGACGACTAGCGGGGGACGGCACAGATACGCAGTATTTT
clone_size: few; d_call: .; j_call: TRBJ2-7; v_call: TRBV12-3/TRBV12-4; cdr3_aa: CASSFTTEGTHEQYF; cdr3_nt: TGTGCCAGCAGTTTCACAACCGAAGGGACCCACGAGCAGTACTTC
clone_size: .; d_call: TRBD1; j_call: TRBJ1-6; v_call: TRBV4-2; cdr3_aa: CASSQEKFYRGHNSPLHF; cdr3_nt: TGTGCCAGCAGCCAAGAAAAGTTTTACAGGGGCCATAATTCACCCCTCCACTTT